This passage covers 14 T cell receptor beta chains from one sample sequenced in a study of lymphopenia after photon versus proton radiotherapy. Measured with immunoSEQ multiplex PCR; TCRdb has only the in-frame clones, and not every one. The sample lists 17,000 or so clones, about 79% occurring once. The source material was peripheral blood, sampled from a patient treated with proton-based radiotherapy. These receptors were obtained from a man in his 70s with pancreatic cancer.

J is TRBJ2-7 and V is TRBV20-1; D could derive from TRBD1 or TRBD2 (5 bases each). This CDR3 has 11 residues. The germline gives CDR1 DFQATT, CDR2 SNEGSKA (reference sequence). The V end was cut by 0 bases, the J end by 11 bases, with 11 bases between. CDR3 residues: CSAREGPAEYF. The CDR3 bases are TGCAGTGCTAGAGAGGGACCGGCGGAGTACTTC.

The chain is built from TRBV15 and TRBJ1-2; tentatively, D is TRBD1 (5 bases). Germline V gives CDR1 LNHNV, CDR2 YYDKDF (reference sequence). The germline V and J ends were trimmed by 0 bases and 3 bases, with 20 bases remaining between them. The CDR3 totals 18 residues. The CDR3 bases are TGTGCCACCAGCAGAGATCCACGTGGCGTCCGGGGGGACTATGGCTACACCTTC. This sequence encodes CATSRDPRGVRGDYGYTF.

The chain carries TRBV18 and TRBJ2-5; 7 nucleotides line up with TRBD2. V dropped 2 bases and J dropped 11; count of bases not matched to a gene: 8. Germline V CDR1 and CDR2: KGHSH, LQKENI. The CDR3 extends over 13 amino acids. CDR3 coding DNA: TGTGCCAGCTCACCATCGGTTGCGGGGGAGCAGTACTTC. It translates to CASSPSVAGEQYF. Full variable domain (outside the CDR3, taken from reference TRBV18 and TRBJ2-5): NAGVMQNPRHLVRRRGQEARLRCSPMKGHSHVYWYRQLPEEGLKFMVYLQKENIIDESGMPKERFSAEFPKEGPSILRIQQVVRGDSAAYFCASSPSVAGEQYFGPGTRLLVL.

V gene TRBV19 combines with J gene TRBJ2-4; 12 bases align to TRBD1. Germline CDR1 and CDR2: LNHDA and SQIVND (reference sequence). Losses at the gene ends were 8 bases for V and 7 bases for J; bases not matched to a gene: 9. The CDR3 is 15 residues long. CDR3 DNA: TGTGCCAGTTCAAACCCGGGACAGGGGGCCAACATTCAGTACTTC. It translates to CASSNPGQGANIQYF.

With regard to this clone: Mismatch with germline at one junction end may stem from a read error. The sample contains more than one DNA sequence encoding this CDR3. The V gene is TRBV29-1, the J gene TRBJ1-1; no clear D. Germline CDR1 and CDR2: SQVTM and ANQGSEA. There are 12 residues in the CDR3. The DNA of the CDR3 is TGTAGCGTTGATAGGCAGAACACTGAAGCTTTCTTT. Translating it yields CSVDRQNTEAFF.

V gene TRBV5-1 combines with J gene TRBJ2-5; TRBD2 agrees at 10 bases. The J segment lost 4 bases and the V segment lost 4 bases, leaving 13 bases of the junction unmatched. The CDR3 runs to 17 residues. Per the germline V gene, CDR1 is SGHRS and CDR2 is YFSETQ. The CDR3 DNA sequence: TGCGCCAGCAGCCCCTCTCCGACTAGCGGGCTCCGAGAGACCCAGTACTTC. Translating gives CASSPSPTSGLRETQYF.

The gene calls are TRBV5-1 and TRBJ1-1, with 7 bases lining up with TRBD1. CDR3 length: 14 residues. The V and J ends lost 2 bases and 2 bases, in that order; junction bases with no gene match: 3. Germline V CDR1 and CDR2: SGHRS, YFSETQ. CDR3 loop: CASSLHRGNTEAFF. The CDR3 region has the DNA TGCGCCAGCAGCTTACACAGGGGAAACACTGAAGCTTTCTTT.

This chain links TRBV2 with TRBJ2-7, with 10 bases that match TRBD2. The germline V gene encodes CDR1 SNHLY and CDR2 FYNNEI. With V trimmed by 4 bases and J by 2 bases, 5 bases remained unmatched. The CDR3 runs to 15 residues. This CDR3 is CASSGVSGGPYEQYF. In nucleotides, the CDR3 is TGTGCCAGCAGTGGCGTTAGCGGGGGGCCCTACGAGCAGTACTTC. Together with reference TRBV2 and TRBJ2-7, the CDR3 gives the full variable domain: EPEVTQTPSHQVTQMGQEVILRCVPISNHLYFYWYRQILGQKVEFLVSFYNNEISEKSEIFDDQFSVERPDGSNFTLKIRSTKLEDSAMYFCASSGVSGGPYEQYFGPGTRLTVT.

This chain joins TRBV9 and TRBJ2-7; 7 bases are a match to TRBD1. Germline V gives CDR1 SGDLS, CDR2 YYNGEE. This CDR3 comprises 15 residues. The junction had 9 bases not matched to a gene; V was cut back by 4 bases and J by 2 bases. The CDR3 sequence is CASSQGSGGPYEQYF. The DNA for the CDR3 is TGTGCCAGCAGCCAGGGGTCAGGGGGTCCCTACGAGCAGTACTTC.

The chain has TRBV19 and TRBJ1-2; no reliable D call. With 1 base removed from V and 0 bases from J, the gap between germline ends came to 12 bases. Germline-derived CDR1 and CDR2 are LNHDA and SQIVND (reference sequence). This CDR3 comprises 16 residues. CDR3 DNA: TGTGCCAGTAGTATAGGTGTAGGCGAAGCTAACTATGGCTACACCTTC. Residues: CASSIGVGEANYGYTF.

J is TRBJ1-1 and V is TRBV11-2; D uncertain. Trimming took 3 bases from V and 1 from J, leaving 6 bases between them. The CDR3 loop spans 13 amino acids. Germline V gene sequence: CDR1 SGHAT, CDR2 FQNNGV. CDR3 region: CASSFRANTEAFF. CDR3 DNA sequence: TGTGCCAGCAGCTTCCGGGCGAACACTGAAGCTTTCTTT.

This chain connects TRBV5-5 to TRBJ1-2, with 10 positions matching TRBD1. Looked up from germline, CDR1 is SGHKS and CDR2 is YYEKEE (reference sequence). V was clipped by 0 bases and J by 7 bases; unmatched bases: 6. The CDR3 sequence is 15 residues long. The DNA for the CDR3 is TGTGCCAGCAGCTTGGCCCCGGGACAGGGGTTTGGCTACACCTTC. Protein sequence: CASSLAPGQGFGYTF.

The V and J genes are TRBV28 and TRBJ1-5; TRBD1 is a possible D gene (5 bases). The germline CDR1 and CDR2 sequences are MDHEN and SYDVKM. The CDR3 spans 14 residues. V lost 3 bases and J 12 bases, leaving 18 bases between the germline ends. CDR3 sequence: CASSFEGTRRHQHF. CDR3 in DNA: TGTGCCAGCAGTTTTGAGGGGACCCGGCGACACCAGCATTTT.

The chain joins TRBV5-1 to TRBJ1-2; possibly TRBD1 for D (6 bases). The germline V gene has CDR1 SGHRS and CDR2 YFSETQ. The CDR3 sequence is 15 residues long. V lost 4 bases and J lost 4, with 17 bases in between. The CDR3 nucleotides read TGCGCCAGCAGCCAAGGGGGTCTAGGTAGCTATGGCTACACCTTC. This sequence encodes CASSQGGLGSYGYTF.